This is a list of T cell receptor beta chains from one sample in a study of T cell responses to AZD1222 COVID-19 vaccine. Assay used: immunoSEQ multiplex PCR; TCRdb lists only in-frame clones, some missing. The profile covers around 190,000 clones, with approximately 86% appearing a single time and around 10% taken by the ten largest. The source material was peripheral blood, sampled 28 days after the second AZD1222 dose. The receptors stem from an adult who received the AZD1222 COVID-19 vaccine. Each CDR3 is given with its conserved first and last residue. The D gene is left open where the match is weak. Clone size is stated in some rows and not others, as once, few, many or a class when expanded.

v_gene	abundance	d_gene	j_gene	CDR3aa	CDR3nt
TRBV15	NA	NA	TRBJ2-7	CATSREARGGPYEQYF	TGTGCCACCAGCAGAGAGGCGAGGGGAGGTCCCTACGAGCAGTACTTC
TRBV30	NA	NA	TRBJ2-5	CAWSVSQETQYF	TGTGCCTGGAGTGTTAGTCAAGAGACCCAGTACTTC
TRBV4-1	NA	NA	TRBJ2-3	CASSQEGFTDTQYF	TGCGCCAGCAGCCAAGAAGGCTTTACAGATACGCAGTATTTT
TRBV6-1	once	NA	TRBJ2-1	CASSEGVTRHEQFF	TGTGCCAGCAGTGAAGGCGTCACCCGTCATGAGCAGTTCTTC
TRBV6-5	NA	TRBD2	TRBJ2-1	CASRTSGGAVNEQFF	TGTGCCAGCAGGACTAGCGGGGGGGCCGTGAATGAGCAGTTCTTC
TRBV24-1	NA	TRBD2	TRBJ2-1	CATSDLRLAGGDNEQFF	TGTGCCACCAGTGATTTGCGCTTAGCGGGGGGGGACAATGAGCAGTTCTTC
TRBV9	NA	NA	TRBJ1-4	CASSEGPQFNEKLFF	TGTGCCAGCAGCGAGGGCCCCCAGTTTAATGAAAAACTGTTTTTT
TRBV7-3	NA	TRBD2	TRBJ2-2	CASGREAANTGELFF	TGTGCCAGCGGGCGGGAGGCTGCGAACACCGGGGAGCTGTTTTTT
TRBV9	NA	NA	TRBJ2-1	CASSVAVYNEQFF	TGTGCCAGCAGCGTCGCGGTATACAATGAGCAGTTCTTC
TRBV10-2	few	NA	TRBJ1-1	CASSQVNTEAFF	TGCGCCAGCAGTCAGGTGAACACTGAAGCTTTCTTT
TRBV28	NA	NA	TRBJ2-6	CASSPAGGANVLTF	TGTGCCAGCAGTCCCGCGGGTGGGGCCAACGTCCTGACTTTC
TRBV21-1	NA	NA	TRBJ2-6	CASSPIGGSGANVLTF	TGTGCCAGCAGCCCCATAGGGGGGTCTGGGGCCAACGTCCTGACTTTC
TRBV7-9	NA	TRBD2	TRBJ2-7	CASSLVLAGGAYEQYF	TGTGCCAGCAGCTTAGTACTAGCGGGGGGCGCCTACGAGCAGTACTTC
TRBV19	NA	TRBD2	TRBJ2-5	CASSIALAGAQETQYF	TGTGCCAGTAGTATAGCTCTAGCGGGGGCTCAAGAGACCCAGTACTTC
TRBV25-1	once	NA	TRBJ2-1	CASSLGTPSYNEQFF	TGTGCCAGCAGCCTCGGGACCCCGTCCTACAATGAGCAGTTCTTC
TRBV30	NA	TRBD1	TRBJ2-7	CAFGGQGGFSYEQYF	TGTGCCTTCGGAGGACAGGGGGGTTTTAGCTACGAGCAGTACTTC
TRBV30	once	TRBD1	TRBJ1-2	CAWRYRGRSGYTF	TGTGCCTGGAGATATAGGGGGCGATCTGGCTACACCTTC
TRBV6-5	NA	NA	TRBJ1-1	CASSYSRGGNTEAFF	TGTGCCAGCAGTTACTCGAGAGGGGGTAACACTGAAGCTTTCTTT
TRBV9	NA	NA	TRBJ1-6	CASSVGPPGNSPLHF	TGTGCCAGCAGCGTAGGACCGCCGGGAAATTCACCCCTCCACTTT
TRBV7-3	NA	NA	TRBJ2-1	CASSLDLRTGEQFF	TGTGCCAGCAGCTTAGACCTCCGAACGGGTGAGCAGTTCTTC
TRBV9	NA	TRBD1	TRBJ1-4	CASSLGQGNEKLFF	TGTGCCAGCAGCTTGGGACAGGGGAATGAAAAACTGTTTTTT
TRBV6-5	NA	TRBD2	TRBJ2-5	CASRLAGGPQETQYF	TGTGCCAGCAGACTAGCGGGGGGCCCCCAAGAGACCCAGTACTTC
TRBV5-1	NA	TRBD1	TRBJ1-6	CASNPRPTGDTYNSPLHF	TGCGCCAGCAACCCCCGGCCTACAGGGGACACCTATAATTCACCCCTCCACTTT
TRBV30	NA	NA	TRBJ1-5	CAWSRVARGNQPQHF	TGTGCCTGGAGTAGGGTTGCAAGGGGCAATCAGCCCCAGCATTTT
TRBV6-4	NA	NA	TRBJ2-1	CASSVVQGYNEQFF	TGTGCCAGCAGTGTTGTCCAGGGATACAATGAGCAGTTCTTC
TRBV5-1	NA	NA	TRBJ1-2	CASSPEGRYGYTF	TGCGCCAGCAGCCCGGAGGGGAGGTATGGCTACACCTTC
TRBV4-1	NA	TRBD2	TRBJ2-2	CASSSHLERGTGELFF	TGCGCCAGCAGTAGCCACTTGGAGCGGGGCACCGGGGAGCTGTTTTTT
TRBV5-1	NA	TRBD1	TRBJ1-1	CASSFGTGVNTEAFF	TGCGCCAGCAGCTTCGGCACAGGGGTGAACACTGAAGCTTTCTTT
TRBV19	NA	NA	TRBJ1-3	CAVSSDSGNTIYF	TGTGCCGTTTCTTCAGACTCTGGAAACACCATATATTTT
TRBV19	NA	TRBD1	TRBJ1-2	CASSIGQGYGYTF	TGTGCCAGTAGTATCGGACAGGGGTATGGCTACACCTTC
TRBV18	NA	TRBD1	TRBJ1-6	CASSPGTVNSPLHF	TGTGCCAGCTCACCAGGGACAGTTAATTCACCCCTCCACTTT
TRBV28	NA	NA	TRBJ2-2	CASSPPQGRGELFF	TGTGCCAGCAGTCCCCCGCAGGGGCGCGGGGAGCTGTTTTTT
TRBV28	NA	NA	TRBJ1-5	CASSSDRIQPQHF	TGTGCCAGCAGTTCTGACAGGATACAGCCCCAGCATTTT
TRBV10-3	NA	TRBD1	TRBJ1-2	CAISPTPLGTGGAYGYTF	TGTGCCATCAGTCCAACCCCTTTGGGGACAGGGGGGGCCTATGGCTACACCTTC
TRBV4-1	NA	NA	TRBJ2-2	CASSQRAGNTGELFF	TGCGCCAGCAGCCAACGCGCAGGAAACACCGGGGAGCTGTTTTTT
TRBV2	NA	NA	TRBJ1-2	CASSEASGLGYGYTF	TGTGCCAGCAGTGAAGCATCAGGGCTTGGCTATGGCTACACCTTC
TRBV10-3	once	NA	TRBJ1-5	CAISGGQSNQPQHF	TGTGCCATCAGTGGTGGACAGAGCAATCAGCCCCAGCATTTT
TRBV5-6	NA	TRBD2	TRBJ2-7	CASSLDPAGLYEQYF	TGTGCCAGCAGCTTGGATCCAGCGGGGCTATACGAGCAGTACTTC
TRBV6-2/TRBV6-3	NA	NA	TRBJ1-1	CASSLLVNTEAFF	TGTGCCAGCAGTTTACTCGTAAACACTGAAGCTTTCTTT
TRBV12-3/TRBV12-4	NA	NA	TRBJ2-3	CASSRFFPDTQYF	TGTGCCAGCAGTCGCTTCTTCCCGGATACGCAGTATTTT
TRBV2	NA	TRBD2	TRBJ2-3	CASSGGLAGGTDTQYF	TGTGCCAGCAGTGGGGGACTAGCGGGGGGCACAGATACGCAGTATTTT
TRBV25-1	NA	NA	TRBJ1-2	CASSDRNDNYGYTF	TGTGCCAGCAGCGACAGGAATGATAACTATGGCTACACCTTC
TRBV7-9	NA	TRBD1	TRBJ1-2	CASRPMRDREGGYTF	TGTGCCAGCAGGCCAATGAGGGACAGGGAAGGTGGCTACACCTTC
TRBV2	NA	NA	TRBJ1-5	CASSFGGASNQPQHF	TGTGCCAGCAGTTTCGGGGGGGCGAGCAATCAGCCCCAGCATTTT
TRBV6-2/TRBV6-3	NA	TRBD1	TRBJ1-6	CASSWRPPGQNSPLHF	TGTGCCAGCAGTTGGAGGCCCCCGGGACAGAATTCACCCCTCCACTTT
TRBV19	NA	TRBD1	TRBJ2-5	CASSRDRGRSETQYF	TGTGCCAGTAGTCGGGACAGGGGGCGTTCAGAGACCCAGTACTTC
TRBV7-2	once	TRBD2	TRBJ2-3	CASSSGLAETDTQYF	TGTGCCAGCAGCTCGGGACTAGCGGAGACAGATACGCAGTATTTT
TRBV20-1	NA	NA	TRBJ2-7	CSASLRTPYEQYF	TGCAGTGCTAGTTTGCGGACTCCCTACGAGCAGTACTTC
TRBV18	NA	NA	TRBJ2-5	CASSPEIEETQYF	TGTGCCAGCTCACCCGAAATAGAAGAGACCCAGTACTTC
TRBV9	NA	NA	TRBJ2-1	CASSAQGSSYNEQFF	TGTGCCAGCAGCGCACAGGGCAGCTCCTACAATGAGCAGTTCTTC
TRBV9	NA	NA	TRBJ2-2	CASSPPVGELFF	TGTGCCAGCAGCCCCCCGGTAGGGGAGCTGTTTTTT
TRBV3-1/TRBV3-2	NA	TRBD1	TRBJ2-2	CASSQGRDRGSLRDTGELFF	TGTGCCAGCAGCCAAGGCCGGGACAGGGGAAGTCTACGAGACACCGGGGAGCTGTTTTTT
TRBV11-3	NA	TRBD2	TRBJ2-3	CASSLGVAGWNTQYF	TGTGCCAGCAGCTTAGGCGTAGCGGGGTGGAATACGCAGTATTTT
TRBV7-9	NA	NA	TRBJ1-5	CASREGATDNQPQHF	TGTGCCAGCAGAGAGGGCGCTACGGATAATCAGCCCCAGCATTTT
TRBV14	NA	NA	TRBJ2-3	CASSQDRLDTQYF	TGTGCCAGCAGCCAAGACAGGTTAGATACGCAGTATTTT
TRBV14	few	NA	TRBJ2-1	CASSQELIANEQFF	TGTGCCAGCAGCCAAGAACTGATTGCCAATGAGCAGTTCTTC
TRBV2	NA	NA	TRBJ2-2	CASSLGGYGTGELFF	TGTGCCAGCAGCCTGGGGGGTTACGGCACCGGGGAGCTGTTTTTT
TRBV18	NA	NA	TRBJ2-1	CASSSDRDEQFF	TGTGCCAGCTCTTCGGACCGGGATGAGCAGTTCTTC
TRBV9	NA	NA	TRBJ2-7	CASSVDGGTYEQYF	TGTGCCAGCAGCGTAGATGGGGGAACCTACGAGCAGTACTTC
TRBV7-2	NA	NA	TRBJ1-1	CASTTNVRWRDTEAFF	TGTGCCAGCACCACCAACGTACGGTGGAGGGACACTGAAGCTTTCTTT